Listed below are T cell receptor beta chains from one sample, sequenced in a study of CD8 T cells in Susac syndrome. TCRdb processed the immunoSEQ multiplex PCR reads anew with MiXCR; each CDR3 protein has one entry. Here the sample spans under 350,000 distinct CDR3 sequences, about 90% being singletons. The sequencing input was CD4+ T cells from PBMCs. The source of these receptors is a human donor with multiple sclerosis. Each CDR3 is given with its conserved first and last residue. Fields, in order: clone size, J gene, V gene, CDR3 protein. Clone size is not always given. Where it is, it says once, few, many or a class for expanded clones.

- | TRBJ2-5 | TRBV4-1 | CASSQPARMKETQYF
- | TRBJ2-2 | TRBV3-1 | CASSRTGGENTGELFF
- | TRBJ1-1 | TRBV19 | CASSDLRDTEAFF
- | TRBJ2-1 | TRBV3-1 | CASSPTRGGEQFF
few | TRBJ1-3 | TRBV30 | CAWSEGRSGNTIYF
- | TRBJ2-3 | TRBV7-2 | CASSFTRTTDTQYF
- | TRBJ1-2 | TRBV7-9 | CASSSRTEDYGYTF
- | TRBJ1-2 | TRBV27 | CASSSAVSGYTF
- | TRBJ2-5 | TRBV9 | CASSVVAGVETQYF
- | TRBJ2-5 | TRBV29-1 | CSVEVVSGGVQGGTQYF
- | TRBJ2-7 | TRBV20-1 | CSAQLLQGISYEQYF
- | TRBJ1-1 | TRBV5-1 | CASSLTSRTEAFF
once | TRBJ2-2 | TRBV9 | CASSVGWMESGELFF
- | TRBJ1-2 | TRBV30 | CAWNIVFNYGYTF
- | TRBJ2-7 | TRBV12-5 | CASGPGTVYEQYF
- | TRBJ2-1 | TRBV6-2/TRBV6-3 | CASSYSGGSNEQFF
- | TRBJ2-1 | TRBV4-1 | CASSQGLLAGYSNEQFF
- | TRBJ1-5 | TRBV5-1 | CASSAGGSQPQHF
- | TRBJ2-5 | TRBV10-3 | CAISDRGETQYF
- | TRBJ1-4 | TRBV7-9 | CASSPSARSNEKLFF
- | TRBJ1-1 | TRBV19 | CASSRVAGMVNTEAFF
- | TRBJ2-7 | TRBV29-1 | CSVEDHRDEQYF
- | TRBJ1-2 | TRBV20-1 | CSARENFGDLNTGSGYTF
- | TRBJ2-3 | TRBV11-2 | CASSLIAGARDTQYF
- | TRBJ1-1 | TRBV3-1 | CASSLMVDTEAFF
- | TRBJ2-1 | TRBV4-2 | CASSQDGTHYEQFF
- | TRBJ1-1 | TRBV12-3/TRBV12-4 | CASRPTVNTEAFF
- | TRBJ1-1 | TRBV19 | CASSLQGGAFF
- | TRBJ2-7 | TRBV5-1 | CASSLDGQVSYEQYF
- | TRBJ2-7 | TRBV20-1 | CSARTERGVGQYF
- | TRBJ1-6 | TRBV2 | CASMGRDSWSPLHF
few | TRBJ2-7 | TRBV29-1 | CSVVTGGGYEQYF
- | TRBJ2-5 | TRBV7-9 | CASSAGQPQETQYF
few | TRBJ2-5 | TRBV12-3/TRBV12-4 | CASSFLETQYF
few | TRBJ2-7 | TRBV7-9 | CASSLAGDSEQYF
- | TRBJ2-2 | TRBV27 | CASSLLSLAGHTGELFF
- | TRBJ2-1 | TRBV6-5 | CASSSSAVVRIEQFF
- | TRBJ2-2 | TRBV20-1 | CSAKQVTSGRGTGELFF
- | TRBJ1-1 | TRBV9 | CASSVIPGQDEAFF
- | TRBJ2-1 | TRBV7-9 | CASSLGAGMYNEQFF
- | TRBJ2-2 | TRBV11-2 | CASSQRPDRATGELFF
- | TRBJ2-5 | TRBV7-8 | CASSRVGGPGETQYF
- | TRBJ2-1 | TRBV19 | CASSIVSGYNEQFF
- | TRBJ1-6 | TRBV14 | CASSQTTYSPLHF
- | TRBJ2-7 | TRBV19 | CASRPGQDYEQYF
- | TRBJ2-2 | TRBV4-3 | CASRQRGRTGELFF
- | TRBJ1-5 | TRBV30 | CAWTGTDLGTQHF
- | TRBJ1-1 | TRBV23-1 | CASSQGSNTEAFF
- | TRBJ2-1 | TRBV19 | CASSPGTHSYNEQFF
- | TRBJ2-7 | TRBV6-2/TRBV6-3 | CASSYAAAPARYEQYF
- | TRBJ1-2 | TRBV20-1 | CSARTGVVQGPYRYYGYTF
- | TRBJ2-2 | TRBV7-3 | CASSGVNTGELFF
- | TRBJ2-2 | TRBV11-2 | CASSFSGKTGELFF